The 2 T cell receptor beta chains below all came from one sample that was sequenced in a study of blood T cells in healthy people across ages. Together with a sample-barcoded 5' primer, a J-beta primer mix was included in a second PCR lasting about 7 to 11 cycles. TCRdb passed the 5' RACE reads through MiXCR, listing each CDR3 protein once. The sample carries about 650,000 distinct CDR3 sequences, over 40% recorded once. Input material: blood. The source of these receptors is an elderly woman in good health.

This clonotype was found a few times. The chain is built from TRBV12-3 or TRBV12-4 and TRBJ2-3, with TRBD2 identical over 8 bases. The CDR3 length is 15 residues. Trimming took 3 bases from V and 2 from J; bases not matched to a gene: 4. In nucleotides, the CDR3 is TGTGCCAGCAGTTTTAGTAGCGGGGTCACAGATACGCAGTATTTT. Amino acid sequence: CASSFSSGVTDTQYF.

Notes on this clonotype: A single base separates this from a much larger clone, so it may be a read error. The V call is TRBV20-1, the J call TRBJ2-7; D is undetermined. Germline V gene sequence: CDR1 DFQATT, CDR2 SNEGSKA (reference sequence). This CDR3 spans 12 amino acids. The V and J ends lost 5 bases and 0 bases respectively, with 8 bases between them. CDR3 sequence (DNA): TGCAGTGCTGGCAGGAGCTCCTACGAGCAGTACTTC. As protein: CSAGRSSYEQYF.